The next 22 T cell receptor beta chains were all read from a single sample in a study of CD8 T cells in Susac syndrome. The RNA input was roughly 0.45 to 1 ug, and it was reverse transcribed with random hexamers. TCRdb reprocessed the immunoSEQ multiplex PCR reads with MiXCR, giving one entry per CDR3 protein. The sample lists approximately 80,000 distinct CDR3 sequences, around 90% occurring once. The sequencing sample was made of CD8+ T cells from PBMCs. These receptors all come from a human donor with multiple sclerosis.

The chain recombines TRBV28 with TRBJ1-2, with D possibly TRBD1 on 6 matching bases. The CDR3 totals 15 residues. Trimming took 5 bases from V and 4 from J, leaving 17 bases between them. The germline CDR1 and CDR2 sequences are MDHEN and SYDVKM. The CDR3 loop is CASSPPPDSSYGYTF. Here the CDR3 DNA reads TGTGCCAGCAGTCCCCCCCCGGACAGCTCCTATGGCTACACCTTC.

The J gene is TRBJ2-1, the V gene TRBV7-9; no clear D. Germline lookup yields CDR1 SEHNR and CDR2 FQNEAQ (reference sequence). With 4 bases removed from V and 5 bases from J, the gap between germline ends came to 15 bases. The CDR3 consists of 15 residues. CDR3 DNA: TGTGCCAGCAGCTCCCCCCTTCTATACGACAATGAGCAGTTCTTC. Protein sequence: CASSSPLLYDNEQFF.

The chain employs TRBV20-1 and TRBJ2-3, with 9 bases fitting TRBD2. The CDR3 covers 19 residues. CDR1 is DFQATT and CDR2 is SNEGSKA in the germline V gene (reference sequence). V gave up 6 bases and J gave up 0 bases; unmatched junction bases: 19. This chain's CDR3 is CSAPIASGKGVDSTDTQYF. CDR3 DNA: TGCAGTGCACCTATTGCTAGCGGGAAAGGGGTCGATAGCACAGATACGCAGTATTTT.

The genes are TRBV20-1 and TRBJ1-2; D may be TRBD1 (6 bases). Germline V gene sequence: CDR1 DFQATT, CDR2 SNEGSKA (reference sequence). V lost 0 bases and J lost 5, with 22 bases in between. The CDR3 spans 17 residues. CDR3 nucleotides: TGCAGTGCTAGAGATGGACAGCCCTTGACGCTTGGGTATGGCTACACCTTC. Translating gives CSARDGQPLTLGYGYTF.

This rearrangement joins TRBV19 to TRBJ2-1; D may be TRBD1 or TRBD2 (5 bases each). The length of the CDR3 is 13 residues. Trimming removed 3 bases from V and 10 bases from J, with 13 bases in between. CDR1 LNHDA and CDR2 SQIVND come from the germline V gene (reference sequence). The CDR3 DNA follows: TGTGCCAGTAGTATCGGGACCGCCCGGGAGCAGTTCTTC. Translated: CASSIGTAREQFF.

CDR3 protein: CASSSELLAVMNTGELFF. For the CDR3, the DNA is TGTGCCAGCAGCTCCGAACTACTAGCCGTAATGAACACCGGGGAGCTGTTTTTT. The chain couples TRBV7-3 to TRBJ2-2; weak D call: TRBD2 (6 bases). This CDR3 has 18 residues. Germline V lookup: CDR1 SGHTA, CDR2 FQGTGA. The ends were cut back, 4 bases at V and 1 base at J, with 19 bases in the middle.

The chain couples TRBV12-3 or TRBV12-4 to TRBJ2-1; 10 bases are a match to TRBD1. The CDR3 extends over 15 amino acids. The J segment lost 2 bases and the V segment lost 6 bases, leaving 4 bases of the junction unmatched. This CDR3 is CASSRDRGPYNEQFF. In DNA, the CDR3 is TGTGCCAGCAGCCGCGACAGGGGGCCCTACAATGAGCAGTTCTTC.

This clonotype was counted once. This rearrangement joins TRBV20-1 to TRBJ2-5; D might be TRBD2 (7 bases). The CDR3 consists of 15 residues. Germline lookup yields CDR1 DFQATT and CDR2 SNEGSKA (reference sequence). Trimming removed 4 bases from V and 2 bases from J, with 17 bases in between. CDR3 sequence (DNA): TGCAGTGCTAAGACCCGGGGGGCCTATCAAGAGACCCAGTACTTC. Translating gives CSAKTRGAYQETQYF.

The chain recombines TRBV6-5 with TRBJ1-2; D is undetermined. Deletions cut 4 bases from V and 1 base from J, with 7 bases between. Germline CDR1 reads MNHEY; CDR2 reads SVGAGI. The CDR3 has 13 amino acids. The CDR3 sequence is CASSSGSNYGYTF. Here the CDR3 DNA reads TGTGCCAGCAGTTCTGGCAGTAACTATGGCTACACCTTC.

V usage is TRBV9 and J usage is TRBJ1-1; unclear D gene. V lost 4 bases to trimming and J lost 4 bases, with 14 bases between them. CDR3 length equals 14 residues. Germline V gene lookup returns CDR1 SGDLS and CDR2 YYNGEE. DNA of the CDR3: TGTGCCAGCAGCCGGAGCGCCGAGGGCACTGAAGCTTTCTTT. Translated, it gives CASSRSAEGTEAFF.

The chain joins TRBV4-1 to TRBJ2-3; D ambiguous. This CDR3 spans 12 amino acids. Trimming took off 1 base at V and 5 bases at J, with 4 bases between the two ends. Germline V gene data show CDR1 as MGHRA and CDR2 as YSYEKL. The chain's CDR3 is CASSQGQDTQYF. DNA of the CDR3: TGCGCCAGCAGCCAAGGCCAAGATACGCAGTATTTT.

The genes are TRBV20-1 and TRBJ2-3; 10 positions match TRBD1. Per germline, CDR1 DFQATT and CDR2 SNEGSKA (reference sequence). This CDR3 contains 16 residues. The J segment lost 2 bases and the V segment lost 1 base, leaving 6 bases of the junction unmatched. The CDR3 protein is CSARGGTGESTDTQYF. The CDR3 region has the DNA TGCAGTGCTAGAGGAGGGACAGGGGAGTCCACAGATACGCAGTATTTT.

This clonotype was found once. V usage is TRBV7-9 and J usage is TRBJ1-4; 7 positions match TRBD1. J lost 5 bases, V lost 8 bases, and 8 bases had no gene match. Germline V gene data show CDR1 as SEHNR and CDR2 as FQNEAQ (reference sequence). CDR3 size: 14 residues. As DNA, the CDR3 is TGTGCCAGCGCGCCGACAGGGATCAATGAAAAACTGTTTTTT. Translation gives CASAPTGINEKLFF. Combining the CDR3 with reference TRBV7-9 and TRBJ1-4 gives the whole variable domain DTGVSQNPRHKITKRGQNVTFRCDPISEHNRLYWYRQTLGQGPEFLTYFQNEAQLEKSRLLSDRFSAERPKGSFSTLEIQRTEQGDSAMYLCASAPTGINEKLFFGSGTQLSVL.

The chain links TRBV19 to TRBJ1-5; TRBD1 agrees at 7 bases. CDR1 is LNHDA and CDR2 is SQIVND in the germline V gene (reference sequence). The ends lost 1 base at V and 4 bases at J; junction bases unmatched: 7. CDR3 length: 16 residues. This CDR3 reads CASSIGDSLSNQPQHF. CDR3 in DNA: TGTGCCAGTAGTATAGGGGACAGCCTTTCTAATCAGCCCCAGCATTTT.

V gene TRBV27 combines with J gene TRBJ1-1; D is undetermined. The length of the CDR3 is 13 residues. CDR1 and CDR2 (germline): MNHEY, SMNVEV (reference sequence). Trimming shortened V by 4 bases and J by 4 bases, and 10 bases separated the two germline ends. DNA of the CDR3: TGTGCCAGCAGTTCGGTAGGGTCCACTGAAGCTTTCTTT. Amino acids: CASSSVGSTEAFF.

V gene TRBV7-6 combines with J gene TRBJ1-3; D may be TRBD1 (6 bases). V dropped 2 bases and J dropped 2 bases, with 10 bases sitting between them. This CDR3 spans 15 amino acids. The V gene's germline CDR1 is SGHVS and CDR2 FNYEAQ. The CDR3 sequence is CASSLIQGTGNTIYF. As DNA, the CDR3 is TGTGCCAGCAGCTTAATACAGGGCACTGGAAACACCATATATTTT.

In DNA form, the CDR3 reads TGTGCCAGCAGGCTACGACTAGCGGGCACCTACGAGCAGTACTTC. This sequence encodes CASRLRLAGTYEQYF. The chain combines TRBV3-1 with TRBJ2-7; 10 bases line up with TRBD2. Germline-derived CDR1 and CDR2 are LGHDT and YNNKEL (reference sequence). The CDR3 is 15 amino acids. V gave up 6 bases and J gave up 2 bases; unmatched junction bases: 7.

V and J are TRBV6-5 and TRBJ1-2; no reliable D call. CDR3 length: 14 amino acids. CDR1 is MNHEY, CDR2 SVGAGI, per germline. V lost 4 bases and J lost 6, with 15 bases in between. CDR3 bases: TGTGCCAGCAGTTTTAAAGGGCCCGGGGATGGCTACACCTTC. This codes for CASSFKGPGDGYTF.

CDR3 DNA: TGCGCCAGCAGCCAAGAGGGGGCTAGCAATCAGCCCCAGCATTTT. It encodes CASSQEGASNQPQHF. V usage is TRBV4-1 and J usage is TRBJ1-5, with a possible D match to TRBD1 (6 bases). V lost 0 bases and J 0 bases, leaving 6 bases between the germline ends. The CDR3 length is 15 residues. The V gene's germline CDR1 is MGHRA and CDR2 YSYEKL.

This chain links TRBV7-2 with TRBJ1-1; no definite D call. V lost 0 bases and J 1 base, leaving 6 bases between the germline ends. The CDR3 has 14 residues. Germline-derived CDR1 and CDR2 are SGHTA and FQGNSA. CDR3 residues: CASSLASTNTEAFF. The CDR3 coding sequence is TGTGCCAGCAGCTTAGCAAGCACGAACACTGAAGCTTTCTTT.

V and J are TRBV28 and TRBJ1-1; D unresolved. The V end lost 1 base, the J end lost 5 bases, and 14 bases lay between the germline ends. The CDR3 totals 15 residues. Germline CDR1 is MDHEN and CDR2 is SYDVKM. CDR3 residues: CASSLLEDLQTEAFF. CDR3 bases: TGTGCCAGCAGTTTATTGGAGGACTTACAGACTGAAGCTTTCTTT.

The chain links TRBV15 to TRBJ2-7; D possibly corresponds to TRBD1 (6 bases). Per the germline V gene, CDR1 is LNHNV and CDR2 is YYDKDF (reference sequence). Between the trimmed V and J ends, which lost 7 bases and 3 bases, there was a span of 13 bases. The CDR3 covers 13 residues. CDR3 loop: CATTLAGDYEQYF. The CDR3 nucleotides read TGTGCCACCACCCTGGCAGGGGACTACGAGCAGTACTTC.